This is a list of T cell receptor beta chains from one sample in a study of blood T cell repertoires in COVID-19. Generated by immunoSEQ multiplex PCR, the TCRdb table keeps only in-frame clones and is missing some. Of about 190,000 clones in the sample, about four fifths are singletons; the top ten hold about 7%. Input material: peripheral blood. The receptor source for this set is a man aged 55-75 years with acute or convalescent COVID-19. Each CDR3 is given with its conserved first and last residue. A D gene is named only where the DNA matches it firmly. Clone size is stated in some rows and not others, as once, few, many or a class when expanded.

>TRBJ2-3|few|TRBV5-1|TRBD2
TGCGCCAGCAGCCCGGGACTAGCGGGGGGGCCGACCCTCACAGATACGCAGTATTTT
CASSPGLAGGPTLTDTQYF
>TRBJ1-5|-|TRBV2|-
TGTGCCAGCAGTGACACAGTTAGCAATCAGCCCCAGCATTTT
CASSDTVSNQPQHF
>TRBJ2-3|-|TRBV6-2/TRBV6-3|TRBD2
TGTGCCAGCAGTTCCCGAACTAGCGGGGTAGCAGATACGCAGTATTTT
CASSSRTSGVADTQYF
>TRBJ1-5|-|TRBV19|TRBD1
TGTGCCAGTACCACCATACAGGGGAGCAATCAGCCCCAGCATTTT
CASTTIQGSNQPQHF
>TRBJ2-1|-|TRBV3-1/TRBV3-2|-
TGTGCCAGCAGCCACAGGACAGCCGGTCGAGGGGAGCAGTTCTTC
CASSHRTAGRGEQFF
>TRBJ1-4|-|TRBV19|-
TGTGCCAGTAGCTTAGTATTGTTGAATGAAAAACTGTTTTTT
CASSLVLLNEKLFF
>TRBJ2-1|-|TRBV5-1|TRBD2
TGCGCCAGCAGCTTGCGGACTAGCGGAAGCAATGAGCAGTTCTTC
CASSLRTSGSNEQFF
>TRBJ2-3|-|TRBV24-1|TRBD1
TGTGCCACCTCACCCCAGACAGGGGGCTTGGATACGCAGTATTTT
CATSPQTGGLDTQYF
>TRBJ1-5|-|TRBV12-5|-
TGTGCTAGTGGGGACAGTGGAGGACATCAGCCCCAGCATTTT
CASGDSGGHQPQHF
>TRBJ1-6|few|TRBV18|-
TGTGCCAGCTCACCGCAGGCCGCCAATACCGGTTCACCCCTCCACTTT
CASSPQAANTGSPLHF
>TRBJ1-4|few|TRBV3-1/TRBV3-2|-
TGTGCCAGCAGCCACTCTGTTAACAGGGAGAGGGAAAAACTGTTTTTT
CASSHSVNREREKLFF
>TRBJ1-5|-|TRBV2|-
TGTGCCAGCAGCGAACAGGGTCAGCCCCAGCATTTT
CASSEQGQPQHF
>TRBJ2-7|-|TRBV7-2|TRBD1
TGTGCCAGCAGCTCACAGACAGGGAATCGCAACGAGCAGTACTTC
CASSSQTGNRNEQYF
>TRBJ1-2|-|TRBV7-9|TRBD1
TGTGCCAGCAACGGACAGGGCCGAAACTATGGCTACACCTTC
CASNGQGRNYGYTF
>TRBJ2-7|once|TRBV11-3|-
TGTGCCAGCAGCTTGGGCAGGGTCTACGAGCAGTACTTC
CASSLGRVYEQYF
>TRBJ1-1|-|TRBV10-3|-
TGTGCCATCAGTGTAGGACAGATGAACACTGAAGCTTTCTTT
CAISVGQMNTEAFF
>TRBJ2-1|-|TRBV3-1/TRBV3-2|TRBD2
TGTGCCAGCAGCCTTACTAGCGGGAGGGACAATGAGCAGTTCTTC
CASSLTSGRDNEQFF
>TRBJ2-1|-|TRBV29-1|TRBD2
TGCAGCGTTGTAGTAGCGGGAGGGCCGAATGAGCAGTTCTTC
CSVVVAGGPNEQFF
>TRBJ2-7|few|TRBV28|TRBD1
TGTGCCAGCTCATCCGCAGGGGGCGCGTCCTACGAGCAGTACTTC
CASSSAGGASYEQYF
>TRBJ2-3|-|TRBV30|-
TGTGCCTGGAGAAGGGGTGGAGATACGCAGTATTTT
CAWRRGGDTQYF
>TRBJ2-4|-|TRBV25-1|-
TGTGCCAGCAGTGAATTTCGAGGATCCAAAAACATTCAGTACTTC
CASSEFRGSKNIQYF
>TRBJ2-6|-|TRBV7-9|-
TGTGCCAGCAGCCCCACGGGACTCCTACGCTCTGGGGCCAACGTCCTGACTTTC
CASSPTGLLRSGANVLTF
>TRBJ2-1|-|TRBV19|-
TGTGCCAGTACCGTTTACAATGAGCAGTTCTTC
CASTVYNEQFF
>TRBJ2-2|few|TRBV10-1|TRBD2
TGCGCCAGCGGCCCACTGGCGGGGGGGCAGGACGGGGAGCTGTTTTTT
CASGPLAGGQDGELFF
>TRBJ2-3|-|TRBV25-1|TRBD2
TGTGCCAGCAGTGATTCCCCTCGGACTAGCGGCTACACAGATACGCAGTATTTT
CASSDSPRTSGYTDTQYF
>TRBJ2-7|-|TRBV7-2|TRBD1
TGTGCCAGCAGCCCCAGTAGCCGACAGGGCACCTACGAGCAGTACTTC
CASSPSSRQGTYEQYF
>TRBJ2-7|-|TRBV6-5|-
TGTGCCAGCAGTATGGGTACGGGCGAGCAGTACTTC
CASSMGTGEQYF
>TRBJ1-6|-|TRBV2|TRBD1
TGTGCCAGCAGTGACAGGGGGCTTGATTCACCCCTCCACTTT
CASSDRGLDSPLHF
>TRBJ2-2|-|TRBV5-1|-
TGCGCCAGCACCCCGGTGACGGGTACCGGGGAGCTGTTTTTT
CASTPVTGTGELFF
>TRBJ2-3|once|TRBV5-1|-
TGCGCCAGCAGCCCCGGGGTAGCGATTAGCACAGATACGCAGTATTTT
CASSPGVAISTDTQYF
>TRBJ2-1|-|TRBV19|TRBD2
TGTGCCAGTAGTCTGAGCGGGGGACCCTACAGAGAGCAGTTCTTC
CASSLSGGPYREQFF
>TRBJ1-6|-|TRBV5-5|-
TGTGCCAGCAGCCCCAACAGTACCTTTATGAGCTCCTATAATTCACCCCTCCACTTT
CASSPNSTFMSSYNSPLHF
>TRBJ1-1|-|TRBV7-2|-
TGTGCCAGCAGATCACAAGCGGGGGGGTACACTGAAGCTTTCTTT
CASRSQAGGYTEAFF
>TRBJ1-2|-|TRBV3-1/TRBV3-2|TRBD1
TGTGCCAGCAGCCAAGTGTATCAGGGGGTGTTTACCGGGAACTATGGCTACACCTTC
CASSQVYQGVFTGNYGYTF
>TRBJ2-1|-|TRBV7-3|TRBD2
TGTGCCAGCAGCTCCGGGACTAGCAGGCTCAATGAGCAGTTCTTC
CASSSGTSRLNEQFF
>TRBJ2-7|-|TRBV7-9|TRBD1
TGTGCCAGCGGGAACGGACAGGGCGTTAGTTACGAGCAGTACTTC
CASGNGQGVSYEQYF
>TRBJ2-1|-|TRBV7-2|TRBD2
TGTGCCAGCAGATTAGCGGGAGACCCCTACAATGAGCAGTTCTTC
CASRLAGDPYNEQFF
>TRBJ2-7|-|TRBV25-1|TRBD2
TGTGCCAGTCAGACCGGGACTAGCATCTACGAGCAGTACTTC
CASQTGTSIYEQYF
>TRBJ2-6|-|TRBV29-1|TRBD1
TGCAGCGGGCTTTGGCAGGGGGCTAGGGGGGCCAACGTCCTGACTTTC
CSGLWQGARGANVLTF
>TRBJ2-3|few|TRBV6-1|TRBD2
TGTGCCAGCAGTGAAGCTAGCGGGGGGGTAAATACGCAGTATTTT
CASSEASGGVNTQYF
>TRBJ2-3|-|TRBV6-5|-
TGTGCCAGCAGTTACGGGGGGATTCTAGCCGATACGCAGTATTTT
CASSYGGILADTQYF
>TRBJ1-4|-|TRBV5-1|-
TGCGCCAGCAGCTTGGGGGAGAAAGATGAAAAACTGTTTTTT
CASSLGEKDEKLFF
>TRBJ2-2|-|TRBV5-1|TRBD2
TGCGCCAGCAGCTTGGGGCTAGCGGGAGGAGCAGGGGAGCTGTTTTTT
CASSLGLAGGAGELFF
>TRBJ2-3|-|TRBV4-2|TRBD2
TGTGCCAGCAGCCAAGACAGCGGGGGGACTTATACGCAGTATTTT
CASSQDSGGTYTQYF
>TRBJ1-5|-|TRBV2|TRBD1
TGTGCCAGCAAAGGACAGGGATATCAGCCCCAGCATTTT
CASKGQGYQPQHF
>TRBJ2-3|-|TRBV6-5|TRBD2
TGTGCCAGCAGTTTTGGGACTACTAGCACAGATACGCAGTATTTT
CASSFGTTSTDTQYF
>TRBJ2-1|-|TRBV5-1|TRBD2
TGCGCCAGCAGTCCGGGACTAGCCTACAATGAGCAGTTCTTC
CASSPGLAYNEQFF
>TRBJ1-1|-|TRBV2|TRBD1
TGTGCCAGCAGACCAGGGGGCACTGAAGCTTTCTTT
CASRPGGTEAFF
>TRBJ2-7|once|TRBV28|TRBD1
TGTGCCAGCAGTTCGAGACAGGGGATTCGCAGGAGCTCCTACGAGCAGTACTTC
CASSSRQGIRRSSYEQYF